The source of this TCR beta chain is a study of blood T cells in healthy people across ages. Study details: Template switching captured about one barcoded beta molecule per two T cells.

The authors ran a second PCR of 7 to 11 cycles using a sample-barcoded 5' primer and a J-beta primer mix. TCRdb recomputed calls from the 5' RACE reads with MiXCR, one row per CDR3 protein. In the table there are around 1,700,000 distinct CDR3 sequences, under 30% of which are singletons. Comment on this clonotype: The antigen remains unidentified.

Findings and limits, study-wide: There were more naive CD4+ cells and higher diversity in long-lived donors than in aged donors.

This CDR3 has 16 residues. Germline V CDR1 and CDR2: SGDLS, YYNGEE. The receptor's source is a woman aged 25 to 39 in good health. Sequencing was performed on blood. The genes are TRBV9 and TRBJ2-4; the match to TRBD2 covers 9 bases. The DNA end is more similar to TRBJ2-5, so the J call may be wrong. The CDR3 loop reads CASSPPPAGGGETQYF. The CDR3 region has the DNA TGTGCCAGCAGCCCCCCTCCAGCGGGAGGCGGGGAGACCCAGTACTTC.